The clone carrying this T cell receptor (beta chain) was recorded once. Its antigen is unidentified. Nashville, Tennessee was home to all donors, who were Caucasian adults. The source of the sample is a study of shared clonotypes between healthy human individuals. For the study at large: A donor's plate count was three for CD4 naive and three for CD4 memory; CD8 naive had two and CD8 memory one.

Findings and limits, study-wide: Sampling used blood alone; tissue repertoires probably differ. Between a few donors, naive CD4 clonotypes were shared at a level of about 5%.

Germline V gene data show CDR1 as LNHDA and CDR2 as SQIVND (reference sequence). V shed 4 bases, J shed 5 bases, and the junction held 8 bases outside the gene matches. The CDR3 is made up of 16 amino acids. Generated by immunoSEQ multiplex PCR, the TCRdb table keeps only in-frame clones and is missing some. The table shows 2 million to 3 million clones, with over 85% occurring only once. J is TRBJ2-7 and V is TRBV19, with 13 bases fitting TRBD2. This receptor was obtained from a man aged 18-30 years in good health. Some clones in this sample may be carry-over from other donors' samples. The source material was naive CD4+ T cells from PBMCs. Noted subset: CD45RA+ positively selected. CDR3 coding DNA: TGTGCCAGTAGTACCCTACTAGCGGGAGGGCCCCACGAGCAGTACTTC. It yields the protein CASSTLLAGGPHEQYF. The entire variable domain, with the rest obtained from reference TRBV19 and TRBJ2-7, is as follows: DGGITQSPKYLFRKEGQNVTLSCEQNLNHDAMYWYRQDPGQGLRLIYYSQIVNDFQKGDIAEGYSVSREKKESFPLTVTSAQKNPTAFYLCASSTLLAGGPHEQYFGPGTRLTVT.